The entry below gives a single TCR beta chain sequence along with its context. Its specificity is unknown. The source of the sample is a study of cytomegalovirus exposure and HLA in healthy donors. It was with 60 Vbeta and 13 Jbeta primers that the PCR ran. Libraries were prepared by immunoSEQ multiplex PCR; TCRdb keeps only in-frame clonotypes and omits some of them. Across 100,000 to 150,000 clones, the top ten clones capture 1.5% to 2% of the sample. Overall study findings and caveats: Data from an earlier analysis indicated that most TCR beta V segments were productive either about 87% or about 30% of the time. The sole available immune exposure information was CMV serostatus.

Losses at the gene ends were 2 bases for V and 1 base for J; bases not matched to a gene: 7. Germline V gives CDR1 PRHDT, CDR2 FYEKMQ (reference sequence). This CDR3 is built from 16 residues. Input material: PBMCs. This receptor was identified in a man younger than 35 in good health and CMV-seronegative. The chain carries TRBV13 and TRBJ2-7; 8 nucleotides align to TRBD2. This CDR3 reads CASSLRFSGVSYEQYF. CDR3 bases: TGTGCCAGCAGCTTAAGGTTTAGCGGGGTTTCCTACGAGCAGTACTTC. Full variable domain (remainder filled in from reference TRBV13 and TRBJ2-7): AAGVIQSPRHLIKEKRETATLKCYPIPRHDTVYWYQQGPGQDPQFLISFYEKMQSDKGSIPDRFSAQQFSDYHSELNMSSLELGDSALYFCASSLRFSGVSYEQYFGPGTRLTVT.